The 32 T cell receptor beta chains below were found in one sample sequenced in a study of technical replicates of blood from a few donors. Assay used: immunoSEQ multiplex PCR; TCRdb lists only in-frame clones, some missing. The repertoire holds about 80,000 clones, with about 94% as singletons. Input material: T cells isolated from PBMCs. The source is a human donor in good health.

The V call is TRBV2, the J call TRBJ1-1, with TRBD1 identical over 7 bases. V dropped 6 bases and J dropped 11; count of bases not matched to a gene: 9. This CDR3 contains 12 residues. Germline V gene data show CDR1 as SNHLY and CDR2 as FYNNEI. CDR3 coding DNA: TGTGCCAGCAGATCCGACAGGGTCGACGCTTTCTTT. It specifies CASRSDRVDAFF.

This rearrangement joins TRBV9 to TRBJ2-5; weak D call: TRBD2 (5 bases). Trimming stripped 4 bases from V and 3 bases from J, with 13 bases between. Looked up from germline, CDR1 is SGDLS and CDR2 is YYNGEE. The CDR3 totals 14 residues. CDR3 region: CASSLGETKETQYF. The DNA for the CDR3 is TGTGCCAGCAGCCTCGGGGAGACGAAAGAGACCCAGTACTTC.

In DNA, the CDR3 is TGTGCCAGCAGCGAATTACAGGACAGGTACCTTTTTGGGGAGGAGCAGTACTTC. It encodes CASSELQDRYLFGEEQYF. The rearrangement links TRBV5-6 to TRBJ2-7; 7 bases line up with TRBD1. The CDR3 sequence is 18 residues long. Trimming cost V 4 bases and J 7 bases; bases outside gene matches: 23. The germline V gene has CDR1 SGHDT and CDR2 YYEEEE.

This chain joins TRBV28 and TRBJ1-2; D uncertain. Germline V gene sequence: CDR1 MDHEN, CDR2 SYDVKM. This CDR3 is built from 16 residues. V lost 3 bases to trimming and J lost 3 bases, with 17 bases between them. CDR3 loop: CASSLTIGSYDYGYTF. The DNA of the CDR3 is TGTGCCAGCAGTTTGACTATAGGGAGTTACGACTATGGCTACACCTTC.

The chain carries TRBV6-5 and TRBJ1-2, with a tentative D call TRBD1 (6 bases). CDR3 length equals 13 residues. V was clipped by 2 bases and J by 8 bases, with 12 bases between them. Germline CDR1 reads MNHEY; CDR2 reads SVGAGI. The CDR3 sequence is CASSYPTGTGYTF. CDR3 DNA: TGTGCCAGCAGTTACCCTACAGGGACCGGCTACACCTTC.

The V call is TRBV4-3, the J call TRBJ2-7; a weak D match, TRBD1 (5 bases). The CDR3 totals 15 residues. Trimming pared 0 bases from V and 4 bases from J, leaving 13 bases between. Germline CDR1 LGHNA, CDR2 YSLEER. Here the CDR3 reads CASSQEQGLAYEQYF. CDR3 nucleotides: TGCGCCAGCAGCCAAGAGCAGGGCCTTGCGTACGAGCAGTACTTC.

The genes are TRBV5-1 and TRBJ2-5; 10 bases fit TRBD1. Germline assignment: CDR1 SGHRS and CDR2 YFSETQ. This CDR3 contains 16 residues. The V gene end was trimmed by 4 bases and the J gene end by 1 base; junction bases not matched to a gene: 7. CDR3 DNA: TGCGCCAGCAGCCTTTCCGGGACAGGGGTCCAAGAGACCCAGTACTTC. It specifies CASSLSGTGVQETQYF. The complete variable domain, with remaining parts taken from reference TRBV5-1 and TRBJ2-5, reads KAGVTQTPRYLIKTRGQQVTLSCSPISGHRSVSWYQQTPGQGLQFLFEYFSETQRNKGNFPGRFSGRQFSNSRSEMNVSTLELGDSALYLCASSLSGTGVQETQYFGPGTRLLVL.

The chain has TRBV7-2 and TRBJ1-1; D gene uncertain. CDR3 length: 13 residues. V lost 5 bases, J lost 0 bases, and 7 bases lay in between. Germline values: CDR1 SGHTA, CDR2 FQGNSA. The CDR3 coding sequence is TGTGCCAGCAGCCCCGTTATGAACACTGAAGCTTTCTTT. Protein product: CASSPVMNTEAFF.

The rearrangement joins TRBV6-5 to TRBJ2-7; D is unresolved. The germline CDR1 and CDR2 sequences are MNHEY and SVGAGI. This CDR3 region has 12 residues. V lost 6 bases to trimming and J lost 1 base, with 7 bases between them. The CDR3 loop is CASSRKSYEQYF. The CDR3 DNA reads TGTGCCAGCAGCCGTAAATCCTACGAGCAGTACTTC.

The genes are TRBV5-1 and TRBJ2-7; TRBD2 aligns across 11 bases. In germline, CDR1 is SGHRS, CDR2 YFSETQ. Losses at the gene ends were 4 bases for V and 2 bases for J; bases not matched to a gene: 5. CDR3 length: 15 amino acids. In DNA, the CDR3 is TGCGCCAGCAGCCCCCTAGCGGGAGGTCCCTACGAGCAGTACTTC. Protein: CASSPLAGGPYEQYF.

This chain links TRBV5-1 with TRBJ2-3; TRBD1 aligns across 8 bases. Germline CDR1 and CDR2: SGHRS and YFSETQ. With V trimmed by 3 bases and J by 2 bases, 2 bases remained unmatched. The CDR3 runs 14 residues. CDR3: CASSSGQVTDTQYF. In DNA, the CDR3 is TGCGCCAGCAGCTCGGGACAGGTCACAGATACGCAGTATTTT.

The chain joins TRBV6-5 to TRBJ2-1; D is perhaps TRBD2 (5 bases). Trimming shortened V by 2 bases and J by 10 bases, and 6 bases separated the two germline ends. This CDR3 has 11 residues. Per the germline V gene, CDR1 is MNHEY and CDR2 is SVGAGI. For the CDR3, the DNA is TGTGCCAGCAGTTACAGGGAGGAGCAGTTCTTC. Translation: CASSYREEQFF.

CDR3 nucleotide sequence: TGTGCCAGCAGCTTAGTCCCAGAGGCCTACGAGCAGTACTTC. Translated, it gives CASSLVPEAYEQYF. The rearrangement joins TRBV11-3 to TRBJ2-7; no clear D gene. Germline lookup yields CDR1 SGHNT and CDR2 YENEEA. This CDR3 spans 14 amino acids. Trimming took 1 base from V and 2 from J, leaving 9 bases between them.

The V and J genes are TRBV20-1 and TRBJ2-7, with D uncertain. Germline values: CDR1 DFQATT, CDR2 SNEGSKA (reference sequence). The CDR3 loop spans 10 amino acids. Trimming stripped 2 bases from V and 5 bases from J, with 4 bases between. CDR3 DNA sequence: TGCAGTGCTAGAAATAACGAGCAGTACTTC. Its translation is CSARNNEQYF.

In its sample, this clone was seen a few times. The V gene is TRBV7-9, the J gene TRBJ1-1; TRBD1 aligns across 7 bases. The V segment lost 4 bases and the J segment 4 bases; nucleotides outside the gene matches: 6. The CDR3 extends over 14 amino acids. Germline assignment: CDR1 SEHNR and CDR2 FQNEAQ (reference sequence). CDR3 region: CASSSYRGTTEAFF. The CDR3 DNA reads as TGTGCCAGCAGCTCATACAGGGGAACCACTGAAGCTTTCTTT.

This clone came up once. The sample holds other DNA sequences that translate to the same CDR3. J is TRBJ1-2 and V is TRBV14; maybe TRBD1 (5 bases). V lost 0 bases and J 3 bases, leaving 5 bases between the germline ends. The CDR3 has 13 amino acids. Per the germline V gene, CDR1 is SGHDN and CDR2 is FVKESK. The CDR3 protein is CASSQDRDYGYTF. The CDR3 nucleotides are TGTGCCAGCAGCCAAGACAGGGACTATGGCTACACCTTC.

The chain uses TRBV12-5 and TRBJ2-7; tentatively, D is TRBD2 (5 bases). The CDR3 extends over 14 amino acids. CDR1 is LGHNT and CDR2 is FRNRAP in the germline V gene. Trimming removed 7 bases at V and 4 bases at J, with 17 bases between. This CDR3 is CASALAGISYEQYF. CDR3 nucleotide sequence: TGTGCTAGTGCTCTAGCCGGAATATCTTACGAGCAGTACTTC.

This clone has just a few counts. V is TRBV7-9 and J is TRBJ1-2; possible D gene TRBD1, 5 bases. There are 13 residues in the CDR3. Germline CDR1 and CDR2: SEHNR and FQNEAQ (reference sequence). V was clipped by 1 base and J by 2 bases, with 5 bases between them. The CDR3 reads CASSLGQNYGYTF. CDR3 DNA: TGTGCCAGCAGCTTAGGACAGAACTATGGCTACACCTTC.

V and J are TRBV7-9 and TRBJ1-2; D unresolved. The CDR3 contains 14 residues. Per germline, CDR1 SEHNR and CDR2 FQNEAQ (reference sequence). Trimming left V 2 bases short and J 2 bases short, with 9 bases between. The CDR3 nucleotides read TGTGCCAGCAGCTTAATAGTATCCAACTATGGCTACACCTTC. Residues: CASSLIVSNYGYTF.

This clone came up once. The genes are TRBV4-1 and TRBJ2-3; TRBD2 matches at 11 bases. V shed 4 bases, J shed 1 base, and the junction held 7 bases outside the gene matches. The CDR3 has 17 residues. Germline V lookup: CDR1 MGHRA, CDR2 YSYEKL. CDR3 DNA: TGCGCCAGCAGCCTGAGGACTAGCGGGTCGGGCACAGATACGCAGTATTTT. The encoded protein is CASSLRTSGSGTDTQYF.

Here the CDR3 reads CASSFGTSGRGETQYF. In nucleotides, the CDR3 is TGTGCCAGCAGCTTCGGGACTAGCGGGAGAGGAGAGACCCAGTACTTC. V gene TRBV7-2 combines with J gene TRBJ2-5; TRBD2 agrees at 14 bases. Germline-derived CDR1 and CDR2 are SGHTA and FQGNSA. CDR3 length: 16 residues. Trimming cost V 3 bases and J 4 bases; bases outside gene matches: 4.

The CDR3 region has the DNA TGTGCCAGCAGCTTAGCAGGACTAGCGGGAGCCAGGGAGACCCAGTACTTC. Protein product: CASSLAGLAGARETQYF. This chain uses TRBV11-3 with TRBJ2-5; TRBD2 agrees at 13 bases. The CDR3 contains 17 residues. Germline values: CDR1 SGHNT, CDR2 YENEEA. J gave up 5 bases and V 1 base, and 7 bases lay outside the gene matches.

The gene calls are TRBV5-1 and TRBJ2-7, with D maybe TRBD1 (6 bases). Germline assignment: CDR1 SGHRS and CDR2 YFSETQ. The CDR3 runs to 18 residues. V gave up 0 bases and J gave up 3 bases, with 22 bases separating them. The CDR3 nucleotides are TGCGCCAGCAGCTTGGACAGGGCCGACGACTGGGGGATCTACGAGCAGTACTTC. This codes for CASSLDRADDWGIYEQYF.

The V and J genes are TRBV6-1 and TRBJ2-5, with 7 positions matching TRBD1. This CDR3 spans 15 amino acids. The germline CDR1 and CDR2 sequences are MNHNS and SASEGT. Trimming removed 4 bases from V and 5 bases from J; junction bases left unmatched: 10. The CDR3 coding sequence is TGTGCCAGCAGTGTTGAGGGCAGGGGGTGGGAGACCCAGTACTTC. It codes for CASSVEGRGWETQYF.

V gene TRBV19 combines with J gene TRBJ1-2; D may be TRBD1 (5 bases). CDR3 size: 15 residues. Germline CDR1 and CDR2: LNHDA and SQIVND (reference sequence). Trimming cost V 3 bases and J 4 bases, with 15 bases left between them. The CDR3 region is CASSIEFPGLYGYTF. In DNA form, the CDR3 reads TGTGCCAGTAGTATTGAGTTCCCGGGACTCTATGGCTACACCTTC.

The chain combines TRBV5-6 with TRBJ1-4; D is uncertain. Germline values: CDR1 SGHDT, CDR2 YYEEEE. CDR3 length: 13 amino acids. V was pared by 0 bases and J by 5 bases, with 5 bases between. CDR3 protein: CASSLVLNEKLFF. As DNA, the CDR3 is TGTGCCAGCAGCTTGGTCCTCAATGAAAAACTGTTTTTT.

The chain recombines TRBV7-9 with TRBJ2-7; no definite D call. Germline V gene data show CDR1 as SEHNR and CDR2 as FQNEAQ (reference sequence). The CDR3 has 15 amino acids. Between the trimmed V and J ends, which lost 5 bases and 5 bases, there was a span of 19 bases. The CDR3 DNA is TGTGCCAGCAGCGATAGCATTCCATCGTCCCACGAGCAGTACTTC. This sequence encodes CASSDSIPSSHEQYF.

The chain is built from TRBV9 and TRBJ1-5; 8 bases are a match to TRBD1. V gave up 4 bases and J gave up 6 bases; unmatched junction bases: 6. CDR3 length equals 14 residues. Germline CDR1 is SGDLS and CDR2 is YYNGEE. CDR3 protein: CASSSRGLGQPQHF. Here the CDR3 DNA reads TGTGCCAGCAGCTCCAGGGGGCTAGGTCAGCCCCAGCATTTT. Supplemented by reference TRBV9 and TRBJ1-5, the full variable domain reads DSGVTQTPKHLITATGQRVTLRCSPRSGDLSVYWYQQSLDQGLQFLIQYYNGEERAKGNILERFSAQQFPDLHSELNLSSLELGDSALYFCASSSRGLGQPQHFGDGTRLSIL.

The gene calls are TRBV20-1 and TRBJ2-7; D is unresolved. Per the germline V gene, CDR1 is DFQATT and CDR2 is SNEGSKA (reference sequence). The CDR3 is 11 residues long. V was cut by 8 bases and J by 5 bases, with 13 bases left in between. The CDR3 sequence: CSRPSGHEQYF. The CDR3 DNA follows: TGCAGTCGCCCCTCTGGCCACGAGCAGTACTTC.

This clone was found once. This chain joins TRBV28 and TRBJ2-7; D not resolved. This CDR3 region has 12 residues. The germline V gene encodes CDR1 MDHEN and CDR2 SYDVKM. Trimming pared 6 bases from V and 6 bases from J, leaving 12 bases between. CDR3 in DNA: TGTGCCAGCAGCCACCCCCTAATCGAGCAGTACTTC. Translated: CASSHPLIEQYF.

CDR3 residues: CASSRAGTNVGVTQYF. DNA for the CDR3: TGTGCCAGCAGCCGCGCCGGGACTAATGTCGGGGTGACCCAGTACTTC. The chain links TRBV7-2 to TRBJ2-5; 7 positions match TRBD2. The CDR3 is 16 amino acids. Trimming removed 5 bases from V and 7 bases from J; junction bases left unmatched: 16. Per germline, CDR1 SGHTA and CDR2 FQGNSA.

This chain uses TRBV6-6 with TRBJ1-2, with 7 bases identical to TRBD1. CDR3 length: 16 amino acids. Trimming at V came to 0 bases and at J to 0 bases, leaving 4 bases not matched to a gene. Germline loops: CDR1 MNHNY, CDR2 SVGAGI (reference sequence). For the CDR3, the DNA is TGTGCCAGCAGTTACTCAGGACAGGTCCCTAACTATGGCTACACCTTC. It specifies CASSYSGQVPNYGYTF.